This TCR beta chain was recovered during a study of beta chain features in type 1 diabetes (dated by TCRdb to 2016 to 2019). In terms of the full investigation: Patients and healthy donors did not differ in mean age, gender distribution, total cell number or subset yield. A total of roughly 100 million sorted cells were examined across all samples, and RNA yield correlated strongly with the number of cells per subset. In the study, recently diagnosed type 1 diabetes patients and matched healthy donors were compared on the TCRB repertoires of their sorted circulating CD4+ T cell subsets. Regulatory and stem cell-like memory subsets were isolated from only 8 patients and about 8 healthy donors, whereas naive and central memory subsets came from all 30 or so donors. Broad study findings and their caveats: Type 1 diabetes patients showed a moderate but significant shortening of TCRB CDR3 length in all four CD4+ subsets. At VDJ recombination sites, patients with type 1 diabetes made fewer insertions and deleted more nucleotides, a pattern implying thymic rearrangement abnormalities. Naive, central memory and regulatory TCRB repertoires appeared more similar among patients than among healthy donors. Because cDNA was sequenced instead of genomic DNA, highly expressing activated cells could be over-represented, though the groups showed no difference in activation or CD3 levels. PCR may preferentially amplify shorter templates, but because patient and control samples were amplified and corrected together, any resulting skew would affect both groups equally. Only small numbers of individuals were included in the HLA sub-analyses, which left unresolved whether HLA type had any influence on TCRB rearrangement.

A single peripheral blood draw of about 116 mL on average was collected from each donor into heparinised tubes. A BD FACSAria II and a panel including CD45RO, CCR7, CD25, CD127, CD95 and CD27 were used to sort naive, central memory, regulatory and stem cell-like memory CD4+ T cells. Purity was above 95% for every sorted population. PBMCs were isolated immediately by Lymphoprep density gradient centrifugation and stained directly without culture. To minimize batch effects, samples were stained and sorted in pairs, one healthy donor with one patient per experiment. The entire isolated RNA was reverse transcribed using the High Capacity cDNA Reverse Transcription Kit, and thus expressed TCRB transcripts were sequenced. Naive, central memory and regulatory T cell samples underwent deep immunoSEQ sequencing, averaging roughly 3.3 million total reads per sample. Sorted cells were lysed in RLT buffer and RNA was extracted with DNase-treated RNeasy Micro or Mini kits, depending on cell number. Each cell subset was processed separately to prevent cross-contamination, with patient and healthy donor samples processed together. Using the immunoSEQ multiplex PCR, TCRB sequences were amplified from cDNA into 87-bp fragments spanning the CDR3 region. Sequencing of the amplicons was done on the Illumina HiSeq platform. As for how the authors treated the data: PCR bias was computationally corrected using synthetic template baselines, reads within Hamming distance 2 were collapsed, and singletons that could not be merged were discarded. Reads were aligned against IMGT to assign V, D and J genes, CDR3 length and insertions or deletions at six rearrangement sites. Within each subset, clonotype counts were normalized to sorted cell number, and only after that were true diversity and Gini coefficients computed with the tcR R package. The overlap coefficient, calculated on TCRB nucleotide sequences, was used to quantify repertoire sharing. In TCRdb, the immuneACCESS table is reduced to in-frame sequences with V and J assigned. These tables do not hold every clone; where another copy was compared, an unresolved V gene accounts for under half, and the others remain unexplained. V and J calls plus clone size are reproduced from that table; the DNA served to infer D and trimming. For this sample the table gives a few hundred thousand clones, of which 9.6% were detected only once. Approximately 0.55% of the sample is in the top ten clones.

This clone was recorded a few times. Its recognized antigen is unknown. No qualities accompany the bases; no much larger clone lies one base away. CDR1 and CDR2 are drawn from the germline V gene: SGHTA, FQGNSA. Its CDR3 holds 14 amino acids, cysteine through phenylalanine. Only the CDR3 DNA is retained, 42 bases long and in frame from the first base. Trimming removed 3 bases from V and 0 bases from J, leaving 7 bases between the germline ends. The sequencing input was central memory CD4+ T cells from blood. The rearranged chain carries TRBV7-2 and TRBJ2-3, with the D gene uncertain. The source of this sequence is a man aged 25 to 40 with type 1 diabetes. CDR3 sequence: CASSFGPSTDTQYF. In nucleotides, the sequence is TGTGCCAGCAGCTTTGGGCCTAGCACAGATACGCAGTATTTT.